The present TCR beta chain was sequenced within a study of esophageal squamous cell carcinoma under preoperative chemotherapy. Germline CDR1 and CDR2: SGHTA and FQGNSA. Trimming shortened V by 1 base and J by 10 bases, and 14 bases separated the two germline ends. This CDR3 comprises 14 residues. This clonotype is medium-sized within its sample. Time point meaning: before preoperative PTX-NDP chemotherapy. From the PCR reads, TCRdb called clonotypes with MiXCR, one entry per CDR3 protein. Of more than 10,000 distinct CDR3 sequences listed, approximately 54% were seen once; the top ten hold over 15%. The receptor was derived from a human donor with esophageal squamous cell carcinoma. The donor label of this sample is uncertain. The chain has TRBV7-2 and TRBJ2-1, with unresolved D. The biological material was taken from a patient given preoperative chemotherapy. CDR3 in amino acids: CASSLGYNSYEQFF. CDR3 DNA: TGTGCCAGCAGCTTAGGATACAACAGCTACGAGCAGTTCTTC.